This T cell receptor beta chain emerged from a study of T cell responses to AZD1222 COVID-19 vaccine. General study results and limits: Most donors were white British and more were female, and clonal diversity was possibly underestimated.

Produced via immunoSEQ multiplex PCR; TCRdb's table is partial and in-frame only. The table has roughly 150,000 clones, about nine tenths seen once. A remark on this clone: Its specificity is unknown.

This CDR3 has 13 residues. V lost 4 bases to trimming and J lost 1 base, with 10 bases between them. Germline V gene data show CDR1 as SQVTM and CDR2 as ANQGSEA. The origin of this receptor is an adult who received the AZD1222 COVID-19 vaccine. Source: peripheral blood, taken 28 days after the second AZD1222 dose. The chain couples TRBV29-1 to TRBJ1-1; D perhaps matches TRBD1 (6 bases). The CDR3 reads CSVAGARNTEAFF. CDR3 DNA: TGCAGCGTTGCGGGGGCGCGGAACACTGAAGCTTTCTTT.